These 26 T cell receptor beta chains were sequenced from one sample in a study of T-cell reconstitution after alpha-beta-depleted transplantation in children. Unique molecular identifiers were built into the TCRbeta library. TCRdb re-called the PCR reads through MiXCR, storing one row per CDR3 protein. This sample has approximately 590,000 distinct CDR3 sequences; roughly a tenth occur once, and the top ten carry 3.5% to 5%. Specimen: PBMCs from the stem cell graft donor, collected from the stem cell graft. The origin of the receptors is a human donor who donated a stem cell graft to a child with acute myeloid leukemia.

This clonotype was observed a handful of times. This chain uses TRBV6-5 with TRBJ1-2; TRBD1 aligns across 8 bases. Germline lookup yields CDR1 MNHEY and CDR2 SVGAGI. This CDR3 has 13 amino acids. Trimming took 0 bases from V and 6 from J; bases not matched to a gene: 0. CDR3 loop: CASSYSTGDGYTF. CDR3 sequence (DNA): TGTGCCAGCAGTTACTCGACAGGGGATGGCTACACCTTC.

CDR3 sequence: CASSLSPGLGYNEQFF. CDR3 coding DNA: TGTGCCAGCAGTTTATCTCCGGGACTGGGATACAATGAGCAGTTCTTC. The J gene is TRBJ2-1, the V gene TRBV28; perhaps TRBD2 as D (6 bases). Germline CDR1 reads MDHEN; CDR2 reads SYDVKM. The V end was cut by 1 base, the J end by 4 bases, with 14 bases between. The CDR3 is 16 amino acids.

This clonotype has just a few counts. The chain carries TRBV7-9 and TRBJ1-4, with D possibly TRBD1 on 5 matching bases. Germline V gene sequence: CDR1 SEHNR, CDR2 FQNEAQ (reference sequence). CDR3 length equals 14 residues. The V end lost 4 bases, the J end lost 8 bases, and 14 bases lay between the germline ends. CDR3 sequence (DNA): TGTGCCAGCAGCTCCGGGACCGTTCGGGAAAAACTGTTTTTT. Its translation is CASSSGTVREKLFF.

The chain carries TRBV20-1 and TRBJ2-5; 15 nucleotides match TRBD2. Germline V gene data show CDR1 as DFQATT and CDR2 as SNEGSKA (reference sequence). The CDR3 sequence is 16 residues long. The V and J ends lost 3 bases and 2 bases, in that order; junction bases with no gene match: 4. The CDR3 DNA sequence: TGCAGTGCTAGGGCCGGACTAGCGGGAGGGCAAGAGACCCAGTACTTC. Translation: CSARAGLAGGQETQYF.

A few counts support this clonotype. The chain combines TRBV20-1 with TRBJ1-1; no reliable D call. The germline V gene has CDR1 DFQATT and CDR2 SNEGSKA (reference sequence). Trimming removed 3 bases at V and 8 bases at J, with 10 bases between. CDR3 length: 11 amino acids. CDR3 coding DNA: TGCAGTGCTAGTCAAACAGCCGAAGCTTTCTTT. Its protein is CSASQTAEAFF.

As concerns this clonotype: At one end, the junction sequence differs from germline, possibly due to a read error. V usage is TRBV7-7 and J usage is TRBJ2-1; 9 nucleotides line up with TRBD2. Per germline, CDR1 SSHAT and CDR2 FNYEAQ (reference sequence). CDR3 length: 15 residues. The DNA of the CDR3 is TGTGCTAGCAGCCAAGGACTAGCGCGAGTCGATGAGCAGTTCTTC. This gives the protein CASSQGLARVDEQFF.

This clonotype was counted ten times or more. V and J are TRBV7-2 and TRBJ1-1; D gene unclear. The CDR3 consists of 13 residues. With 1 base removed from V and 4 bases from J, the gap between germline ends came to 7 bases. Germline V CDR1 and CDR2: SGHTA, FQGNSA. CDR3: CASSLGRTTEAFF. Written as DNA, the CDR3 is TGTGCCAGCAGCTTAGGCCGCACCACTGAAGCTTTCTTT.

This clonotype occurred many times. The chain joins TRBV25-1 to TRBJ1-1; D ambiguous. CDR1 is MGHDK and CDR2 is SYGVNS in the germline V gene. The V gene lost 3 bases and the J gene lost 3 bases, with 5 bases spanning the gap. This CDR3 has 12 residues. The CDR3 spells CASSDGHTEAFF. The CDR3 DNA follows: TGTGCCAGCAGTGATGGGCACACTGAAGCTTTCTTT.

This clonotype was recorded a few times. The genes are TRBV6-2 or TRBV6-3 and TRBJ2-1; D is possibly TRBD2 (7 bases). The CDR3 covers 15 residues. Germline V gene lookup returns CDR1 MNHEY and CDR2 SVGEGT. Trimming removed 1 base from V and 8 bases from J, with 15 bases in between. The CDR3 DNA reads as TGTGCCAGCAGTTACTTCGGCCGGGGGGCCGATGAGCAGTTCTTC. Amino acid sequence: CASSYFGRGADEQFF.

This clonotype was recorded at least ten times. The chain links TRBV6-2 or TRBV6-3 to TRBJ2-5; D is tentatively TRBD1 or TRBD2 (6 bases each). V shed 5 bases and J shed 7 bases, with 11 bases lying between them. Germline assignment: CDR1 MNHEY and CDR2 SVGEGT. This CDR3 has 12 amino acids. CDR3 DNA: TGTGCCAGCAGTACTAGGGGGGTGACCCAGTACTTC. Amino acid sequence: CASSTRGVTQYF.

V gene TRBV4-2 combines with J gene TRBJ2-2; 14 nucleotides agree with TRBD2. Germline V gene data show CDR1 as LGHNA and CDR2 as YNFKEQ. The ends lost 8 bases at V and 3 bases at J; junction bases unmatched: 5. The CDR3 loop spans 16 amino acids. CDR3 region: CASSPTSGRDTGELFF. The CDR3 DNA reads TGTGCCAGCTCCCCGACTAGCGGGAGGGACACCGGGGAGCTGTTTTTT.

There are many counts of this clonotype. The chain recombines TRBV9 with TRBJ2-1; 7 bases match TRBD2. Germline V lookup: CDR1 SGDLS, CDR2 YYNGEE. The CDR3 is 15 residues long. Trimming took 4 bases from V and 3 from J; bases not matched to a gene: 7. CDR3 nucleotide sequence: TGTGCCAGCAGCCTCGGGGGGACCTTCTACAATGAGCAGTTCTTC. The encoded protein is CASSLGGTFYNEQFF. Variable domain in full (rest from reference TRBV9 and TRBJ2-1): DSGVTQTPKHLITATGQRVTLRCSPRSGDLSVYWYQQSLDQGLQFLIQYYNGEERAKGNILERFSAQQFPDLHSELNLSSLELGDSALYFCASSLGGTFYNEQFFGPGTRLTVL.

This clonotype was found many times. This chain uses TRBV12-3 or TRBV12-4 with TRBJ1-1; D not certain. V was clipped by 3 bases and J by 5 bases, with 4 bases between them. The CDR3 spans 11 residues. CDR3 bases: TGTGCCAGCAGTTTGGGGACTGAAGCTTTCTTT. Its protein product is CASSLGTEAFF.

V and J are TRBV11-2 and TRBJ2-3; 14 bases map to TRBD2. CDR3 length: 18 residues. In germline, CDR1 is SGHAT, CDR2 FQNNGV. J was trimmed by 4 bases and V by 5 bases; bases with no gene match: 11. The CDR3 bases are TGTGCCAGCAGCCATCGGCCGGGACTAGCGGGGGAGTCAGATACGCAGTATTTT. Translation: CASSHRPGLAGESDTQYF.

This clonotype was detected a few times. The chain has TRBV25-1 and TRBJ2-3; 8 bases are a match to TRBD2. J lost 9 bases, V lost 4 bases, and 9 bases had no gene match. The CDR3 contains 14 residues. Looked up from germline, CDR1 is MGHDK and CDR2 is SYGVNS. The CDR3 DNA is TGTGCCAGCAGTGCTCGGGAGGGCCGCCTAACGCAGTATTTT. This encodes CASSAREGRLTQYF.

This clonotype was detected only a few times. The CDR3 region has the DNA TGTGCCAGCAGGCTAGTTTCCGAGCAGTACTTC. This encodes CASRLVSEQYF. The chain is built from TRBV6-2 or TRBV6-3 and TRBJ2-7; D is undetermined. The CDR3 loop spans 11 amino acids. V lost 6 bases and J lost 6, with 9 bases in between. Germline CDR1 and CDR2: MNHEY and SVGEGT.

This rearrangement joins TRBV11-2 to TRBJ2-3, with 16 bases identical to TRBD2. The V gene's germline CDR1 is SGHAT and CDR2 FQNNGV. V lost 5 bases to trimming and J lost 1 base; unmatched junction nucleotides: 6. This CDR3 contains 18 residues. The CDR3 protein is CASSRGLAGGLRTDTQYF. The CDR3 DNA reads TGTGCCAGCAGCAGGGGACTAGCGGGAGGGCTGCGCACAGATACGCAGTATTTT.

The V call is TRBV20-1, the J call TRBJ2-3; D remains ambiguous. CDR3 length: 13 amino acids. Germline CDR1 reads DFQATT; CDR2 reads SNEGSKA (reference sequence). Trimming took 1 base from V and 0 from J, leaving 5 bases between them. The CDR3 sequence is CSARGPSTDTQYF. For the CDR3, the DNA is TGCAGTGCTAGAGGCCCTAGCACAGATACGCAGTATTTT.

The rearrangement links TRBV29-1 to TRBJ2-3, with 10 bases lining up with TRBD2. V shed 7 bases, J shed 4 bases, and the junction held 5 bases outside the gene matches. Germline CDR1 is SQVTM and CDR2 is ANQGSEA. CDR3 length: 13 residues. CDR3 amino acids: CSGSGRASDTQYF. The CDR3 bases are TGCAGCGGAAGCGGGAGGGCCTCAGATACGCAGTATTTT.

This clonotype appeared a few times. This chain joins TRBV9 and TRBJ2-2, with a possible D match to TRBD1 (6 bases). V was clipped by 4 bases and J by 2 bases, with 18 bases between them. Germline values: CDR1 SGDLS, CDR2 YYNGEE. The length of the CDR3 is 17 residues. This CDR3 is CASSLLSRGGNTGELFF. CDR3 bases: TGTGCCAGCAGCCTCCTGAGTCGAGGGGGTAACACCGGGGAGCTGTTTTTT.

CDR3 in amino acids: CASSVMVFGEFVGGSYNEQFF. CDR3 in DNA: TGTGCCAGCAGCGTAATGGTGTTTGGGGAGTTCGTCGGAGGGTCCTACAATGAGCAGTTCTTC. This rearrangement joins TRBV9 to TRBJ2-1; D is possibly TRBD2 (6 bases). CDR1 and CDR2 (germline): SGDLS, YYNGEE. CDR3 size: 21 residues. Trimming shortened V by 1 base and J by 1 base, and 27 bases separated the two germline ends.

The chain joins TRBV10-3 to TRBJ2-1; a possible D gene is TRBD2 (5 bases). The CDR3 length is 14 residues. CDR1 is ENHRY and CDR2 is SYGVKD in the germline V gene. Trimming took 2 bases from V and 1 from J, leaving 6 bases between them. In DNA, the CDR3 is TGTGCCATCAGTGAGAAGCGGTCCTACAATGAGCAGTTCTTC. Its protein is CAISEKRSYNEQFF.

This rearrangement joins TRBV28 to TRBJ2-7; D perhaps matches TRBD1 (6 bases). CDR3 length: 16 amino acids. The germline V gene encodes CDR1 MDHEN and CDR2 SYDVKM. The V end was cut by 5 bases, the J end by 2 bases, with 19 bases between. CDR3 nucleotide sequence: TGTGCCAGCAGTACACAAACAGGGAAATTGACCTACGAGCAGTACTTC. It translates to CASSTQTGKLTYEQYF.

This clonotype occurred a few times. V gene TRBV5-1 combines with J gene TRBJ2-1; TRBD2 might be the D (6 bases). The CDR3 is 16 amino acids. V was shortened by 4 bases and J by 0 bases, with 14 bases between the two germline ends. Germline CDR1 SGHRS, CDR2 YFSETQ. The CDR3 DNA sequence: TGCGCCAGCAGCCCTCTAGCGCGCAACTCCTACAATGAGCAGTTCTTC. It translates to CASSPLARNSYNEQFF.

CDR3 protein: CAIRTGTGVGNEQFF. CDR3 nucleotide sequence: TGTGCCATCAGAACCGGGACAGGGGTCGGCAATGAGCAGTTCTTC. The chain combines TRBV10-3 with TRBJ2-1; the match to TRBD1 covers 10 bases. Germline V lookup: CDR1 ENHRY, CDR2 SYGVKD. The CDR3 has 15 residues. V shed 6 bases, J shed 6 bases, and the junction held 8 bases outside the gene matches.

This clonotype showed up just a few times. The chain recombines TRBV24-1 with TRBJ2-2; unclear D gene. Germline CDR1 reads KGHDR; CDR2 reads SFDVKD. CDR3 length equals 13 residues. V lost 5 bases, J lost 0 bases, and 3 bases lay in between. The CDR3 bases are TGTGCCACCAGTGGGTCGAACACCGGGGAGCTGTTTTTT. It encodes CATSGSNTGELFF.